These T cell receptor beta chains were read from a single sample in a study of blood T cell repertoires in COVID-19. TCRdb keeps only in-frame clones here, not all; method: immunoSEQ multiplex PCR. The sample has 150,000 or so clones; 86% are singletons. Material: peripheral blood. Receptor source: a woman in her seventies with COVID-19, enrolled during active disease. Both conserved end residues are part of each CDR3. Each record gives: CDR3 protein, CDR3 DNA, J gene, V gene, D gene, clone size. The D gene is left open where the match is weak. Clone size appears in some rows only: once, few, many, or a class for an expanded clone.

CDR3: CASSQTGAGNTIYF; DNA: TGCGCCAGCAGCCAGACAGGGGCTGGAAACACCATATATTTT; J: TRBJ1-3; V: TRBV5-1; D: TRBD1; size: -
CDR3: CASRETENTEAFF; DNA: TGTGCCAGCAGGGAGACAGAGAACACTGAAGCTTTCTTT; J: TRBJ1-1; V: TRBV6-6; D: -; size: -
CDR3: CASSPGQRPEAFF; DNA: TGTGCCAGCAGCCCCGGACAGAGGCCTGAAGCTTTCTTT; J: TRBJ1-1; V: TRBV5-4; D: -; size: -
CDR3: CASSLGPGQDEQYF; DNA: TGTGCCAGCAGCTTAGGTCCAGGGCAGGACGAGCAGTACTTC; J: TRBJ2-7; V: TRBV7-9; D: -; size: -
CDR3: CASSHRSSGNTIYF; DNA: TGTGCCAGCAGCCACCGGAGCTCTGGAAACACCATATATTTT; J: TRBJ1-3; V: TRBV3-1/TRBV3-2; D: -; size: -
CDR3: CASSLQSGGNTIYF; DNA: TGTGCCAGCAGTCTTCAAAGCGGTGGAAACACCATATATTTT; J: TRBJ1-3; V: TRBV3-1/TRBV3-2; D: -; size: -
CDR3: CASRERTGGADGYTF; DNA: TGTGCCAGCAGAGAGAGGACAGGGGGCGCGGATGGCTACACCTTC; J: TRBJ1-2; V: TRBV2; D: TRBD1; size: -
CDR3: CASSVDSGERKPQHF; DNA: TGTGCCAGCAGCGTAGATTCGGGGGAACGCAAGCCCCAGCATTTT; J: TRBJ1-5; V: TRBV9; D: -; size: -
CDR3: CAGSVAGADTQYF; DNA: TGTGCCGGTAGCGTCGCAGGGGCAGATACGCAGTATTTT; J: TRBJ2-3; V: TRBV7-9; D: -; size: -
CDR3: CASSEAVRVSYGDTQYF; DNA: TGTGCCAGCAGTGAAGCCGTGCGGGTCTCATACGGGGATACGCAGTATTTT; J: TRBJ2-3; V: TRBV6-1; D: -; size: -
CDR3: CASSQARGSGNIQYF; DNA: TGCGCCAGCAGCCAAGCGAGGGGGTCGGGAAACATTCAGTACTTC; J: TRBJ2-4; V: TRBV4-1; D: -; size: -
CDR3: CSVEDVAYSDQETQYF; DNA: TGCAGCGTTGAAGATGTGGCATATAGCGACCAAGAGACCCAGTACTTC; J: TRBJ2-5; V: TRBV29-1; D: -; size: hyperexpanded
CDR3: CASSLPGQGYSNQPQHF; DNA: TGTGCCAGCAGTTTACCGGGACAGGGATATAGCAATCAGCCCCAGCATTTT; J: TRBJ1-5; V: TRBV28; D: TRBD1; size: -
CDR3: CASSVVPGGYSNTEAFF; DNA: TGTGCCAGCAGCGTAGTACCGGGGGGATACTCAAACACTGAAGCTTTCTTT; J: TRBJ1-1; V: TRBV9; D: -; size: few
CDR3: CASSHQTGGEYF; DNA: TGTGCCAGCAGCCATCAGACAGGGGGAGAGTACTTC; J: TRBJ2-7; V: TRBV3-1/TRBV3-2; D: TRBD1; size: -
CDR3: CATTGTGGNQPQHF; DNA: TGTGCCACCACGGGGACAGGGGGCAATCAGCCCCAGCATTTT; J: TRBJ1-5; V: TRBV15; D: TRBD1; size: -
CDR3: CASSYWWGQETNYGYTF; DNA: TGTGCCAGCAGTTATTGGTGGGGACAGGAGACCAACTATGGCTACACCTTC; J: TRBJ1-2; V: TRBV6-2/TRBV6-3; D: TRBD1; size: -
CDR3: CASSLRGIGYTF; DNA: TGTGCCAGCAGTTTAAGGGGTATTGGCTACACCTTC; J: TRBJ1-2; V: TRBV28; D: -; size: few
CDR3: CASSAGQRSGNTIYF; DNA: TGTGCCAGCAGCGCAGGACAACGCTCTGGAAACACCATATATTTT; J: TRBJ1-3; V: TRBV5-4; D: -; size: once
CDR3: CASSLDTIAGAADTQYF; DNA: TGCGCCAGCAGCTTGGATACCATAGCGGGGGCGGCAGATACGCAGTATTTT; J: TRBJ2-3; V: TRBV5-1; D: TRBD2; size: -
CDR3: CASSQAFVEAFF; DNA: TGTGCCAGCAGCCAAGCGTTCGTTGAAGCTTTCTTT; J: TRBJ1-1; V: TRBV5-8; D: -; size: -
CDR3: CASSPHARTGRSQETQYF; DNA: TGTGCCAGCAGCCCCCATGCCAGGACAGGGAGATCACAAGAGACCCAGTACTTC; J: TRBJ2-5; V: TRBV7-2; D: TRBD1; size: -